Listed here is a single T cell receptor (beta chain). V lost 4 bases to trimming and J lost 1 base, with 13 bases between them. CDR1 and CDR2 (germline): KGHSH, LQKENI. CDR3 length equals 15 residues. This sample stems from a study of control samples from healthy donors and cancer patients. Clones were read by immunoSEQ multiplex PCR, and TCRdb kept only the in-frame ones, dropping some. The data hold some 65,000 clones, with about four fifths observed a single time. This clonotype was sampled from a woman aged 45-65 years with lung cancer. The sample comprised PBMCs. This chain links TRBV18 with TRBJ1-2; possible D gene TRBD1, 5 bases. CDR3 coding DNA: TGTGCCAGCTCACGAGACAGCTCCCTTAACTATGGCTACACCTTC. Its translation: CASSRDSSLNYGYTF. The whole variable domain, remainder taken from reference TRBV18 and TRBJ1-2, is NAGVMQNPRHLVRRRGQEARLRCSPMKGHSHVYWYRQLPEEGLKFMVYLQKENIIDESGMPKERFSAEFPKEGPSILRIQQVVRGDSAAYFCASSRDSSLNYGYTFGSGTRLTVV.